This T cell receptor (beta chain) was documented in a study of T cell responses to AZD1222 COVID-19 vaccine. Overall study findings and caveats: Vaccine-associated CD4 TCRs ranged over spike, dominating at 160-218 and 743-854.

TCRdb keeps only in-frame clones here, not all; method: immunoSEQ multiplex PCR. The sample has 180,000 or so clones; approximately 95% are singletons. Trimming took 5 bases from V and 7 from J; bases not matched to a gene: 4. Per germline, CDR1 SGHDN and CDR2 FVKESK. The CDR3 is 13 residues long. With regard to this clone: The antigen is undetermined.

The sequence was obtained from an adult who received the AZD1222 COVID-19 vaccine. The gene calls are TRBV14 and TRBJ1-3, with 8 bases matching TRBD1. The sample was peripheral blood, taken 28 days after the second AZD1222 dose. In DNA, the CDR3 is TGTGCCAGCAGCGAGGACAGGGCCAACACCATATATTTT. Its protein is CASSEDRANTIYF.